This passage covers 16 T cell receptor beta chains from one sample sequenced in a study of CD8 T cells in Susac syndrome. cDNA came from about 0.5 to 1 ug RNA primed by random hexamers. A single record per CDR3 protein comes from TCRdb applying MiXCR to the immunoSEQ multiplex PCR reads. The data contain about 47,000 distinct CDR3 sequences, almost 95% of them singletons. Material: CD8+ T cells from PBMCs. These receptors were obtained from a human donor in good health.

The chain uses TRBV11-2 and TRBJ1-1; D call uncertain. There are 15 residues in the CDR3. The germline V gene has CDR1 SGHAT and CDR2 FQNNGV. Deletions cut 5 bases from V and 1 base from J, with 14 bases between. CDR3 protein: CASSTRQARNTEAFF. DNA for the CDR3: TGTGCCAGCAGCACCCGGCAGGCCCGGAACACTGAAGCTTTCTTT.

CDR3 sequence (DNA): TGTGCCAGCAGCTTAGGCTCTAGCGGGGGCTCCTACGAGCAGTACTTC. As protein: CASSLGSSGGSYEQYF. This chain joins TRBV7-9 and TRBJ2-7; 10 nucleotides agree with TRBD2. Germline V gives CDR1 SEHNR, CDR2 FQNEAQ (reference sequence). V lost 1 base, J lost 0 bases, and 3 bases stayed unmatched. This CDR3 is built from 16 residues.

This clonotype is a singleton in its sample. The genes are TRBV21-1 and TRBJ2-2; the table calls TRBD1, which could not be checked here. TRBV21-1 is annotated as a pseudogene. The CDR3 is 18 residues long. DNA of the CDR3: TGTGCCAGCAGCAAACAGGACAGGAAATTAACCCGCACCGGGGAGCTGTTTTTT. It specifies CASSKQDRKLTRTGELFF.

The genes are TRBV5-4 and TRBJ2-7, with D possibly being TRBD1 (6 bases). V gave up 4 bases and J gave up 5 bases, with 19 bases separating them. The CDR3 sequence is 15 residues long. Germline V lookup: CDR1 SGHNT, CDR2 YYREEE (reference sequence). The CDR3 DNA is TGTGCCAGCAGCATAGAGTGGGGGCCTCGAAACGAGCAGTACTTC. Translated, it gives CASSIEWGPRNEQYF.

This sequence joins TRBV9 and TRBJ2-7, with D possibly matching TRBD1 (6 bases). Germline V gene data show CDR1 as SGDLS and CDR2 as YYNGEE. The CDR3 is made up of 13 amino acids. The germline V and J ends were trimmed by 4 bases and 3 bases, with 11 bases remaining between them. CDR3 sequence reads: CASSPTTGYEQYF. CDR3 DNA: TGTGCCAGCAGCCCAACGACAGGCTACGAGCAGTACTTC.

V is TRBV21-1 and J is TRBJ2-7; whether TRBD2, the table's D call, matches the DNA was not checked. TRBV21-1 is listed as a pseudogene. The CDR3 is made up of 15 amino acids. The CDR3: CASRTLVPSSYEQYF. The CDR3 DNA reads TGTGCCAGCAGAACCCTAGTCCCTTCTTCTTACGAGCAGTACTTC.

This clonotype occurred once. The rearrangement links TRBV12-3 or TRBV12-4 to TRBJ2-2, with TRBD1 as a possible D gene (5 bases). CDR3 length: 15 residues. With 6 bases removed from V and 6 bases from J, the gap between germline ends came to 17 bases. In DNA, the CDR3 is TGTGCCAGCAGCCTCCGCAGGGTAGAGTCCGGGGAGCTGTTTTTT. Residues: CASSLRRVESGELFF.

This clonotype appeared a single time. The chain combines TRBV6-1 with TRBJ2-1, with TRBD2 matching over 9 bases. Germline V lookup: CDR1 MNHNS, CDR2 SASEGT. Trimming cost V 6 bases and J 0 bases; bases outside gene matches: 6. The CDR3 loop spans 16 amino acids. This chain's CDR3 is CASSWGLANSYNEQFF. The CDR3 bases are TGTGCCAGCAGCTGGGGACTAGCCAACTCCTACAATGAGCAGTTCTTC.

The chain joins TRBV7-9 to TRBJ1-2; D unresolved. Germline lookup yields CDR1 SEHNR and CDR2 FQNEAQ (reference sequence). This CDR3 comprises 12 residues. V was pared by 5 bases and J by 6 bases, with 10 bases between. The CDR3 here is CASSPPLHGYTF. Written as DNA, the CDR3 is TGTGCCAGCAGCCCCCCTCTCCATGGCTACACCTTC.

This sequence joins TRBV4-3 and TRBJ2-3; maybe TRBD2 (6 bases). From germline, CDR1 is LGHNA and CDR2 YSLEER. V was trimmed by 0 bases and J by 5 bases, leaving 15 bases between them. The CDR3 length is 16 residues. The CDR3 nucleotides are TGCGCCAGCAGCCAAGATCTCGCGGGGATCGGAGATACGCAGTATTTT. Protein product: CASSQDLAGIGDTQYF.

This clonotype was seen a handful of times. The V call is TRBV19, the J call TRBJ1-1; D is undetermined. Looked up from germline, CDR1 is LNHDA and CDR2 is SQIVND (reference sequence). Trimming removed 5 bases at V and 1 base at J, with 5 bases between. The CDR3 contains 12 residues. Here the CDR3 reads CASSWGNTEAFF. The CDR3 nucleotides read TGTGCCAGTAGTTGGGGGAACACTGAAGCTTTCTTT.

V is TRBV5-6 and J is TRBJ1-1; 8 bases match TRBD1. The CDR3 runs 14 residues. Germline CDR1 reads SGHDT; CDR2 reads YYEEEE. The junction had 1 base not matched to a gene; V was cut back by 3 bases and J by 0 bases. The CDR3 region is CASSWDRMNTEAFF. CDR3 DNA: TGTGCCAGCAGCTGGGACAGGATGAACACTGAAGCTTTCTTT.

The chain recombines TRBV3-1 with TRBJ1-1, with 11 bases that match TRBD1. V was pared by 4 bases and J by 0 bases, with 4 bases of the junction left unmatched. The V gene's germline CDR1 is LGHDT and CDR2 YNNKEL (reference sequence). The CDR3 loop spans 16 amino acids. CDR3 sequence: CASSRRTGGMNTEAFF. The CDR3 region has the DNA TGTGCCAGCAGCCGACGGACAGGGGGCATGAACACTGAAGCTTTCTTT.

CDR3 coding DNA: TGCGCCAGCAGTTCCCCGGAACTAGCGGGAGGCCCTCCTTACAATGAGCAGTTCTTC. It codes for CASSSPELAGGPPYNEQFF. V and J are TRBV5-1 and TRBJ2-1, with 12 positions matching TRBD2. The V and J ends lost 5 bases and 4 bases, in that order; junction bases with no gene match: 16. Germline assignment: CDR1 SGHRS and CDR2 YFSETQ. The CDR3 loop spans 19 amino acids.

The CDR3 protein is CASSLDRPNTGELFF. CDR3 DNA sequence: TGTGCCAGCAGCCTGGACAGGCCTAACACCGGGGAGCTGTTTTTT. The chain has TRBV7-8 and TRBJ2-2, with 7 bases aligning to TRBD1. Per germline, CDR1 SGHVS and CDR2 FQNEAQ. This CDR3 comprises 15 residues. Trimming at V came to 5 bases and at J to 2 bases, leaving 5 bases not matched to a gene.

Regarding this clonotype: A junction boundary mismatches the germline segment, possibly from a read error. This chain joins TRBV5-4 and TRBJ2-5, with a tentative D call TRBD1 (5 bases). CDR1 and CDR2 from the germline V gene are SGHNT and YYREEE (reference sequence). The CDR3 has 16 amino acids. CDR3 protein: CASSLALGPYQETQYF. CDR3 nucleotide sequence: TGTGCCAGCAGCTTGGCTTTGGGGCCTTACCAGGAGACCCAGTACTTC.